These 12 T cell receptor beta chains share one sample of origin, sequenced in a study of monozygotic twins with inflammatory bowel disease. From the 5' RACE reads, TCRdb lists one entry per CDR3 protein and no DNA. This listing includes approximately 340,000 distinct CDR3 sequences. The sample consisted of blood. These receptors all stem from a human donor with ulcerative colitis or Crohn's disease, or a healthy co-twin of an affected twin (not recorded which).

This chain uses TRBV9 with TRBJ1-4; TCRdb names TRBD1, which stays unverified in the absence of DNA. This CDR3 spans 15 amino acids. Germline V gene data show CDR1 as SGDLS and CDR2 as YYNGEE. CDR3 sequence reads: CASSVLGGTNEKLFF.

This chain connects TRBV6-5 to TRBJ2-3. This CDR3 region has 15 residues. CDR1 and CDR2 (germline): MNHEY, SVGAGI. The CDR3 sequence is CASSYSTFFGFSQYF.

The chain recombines TRBV7-9 with TRBJ2-7. There are 16 residues in the CDR3. Germline values: CDR1 SEHNR, CDR2 FQNEAQ (reference sequence). The CDR3 here is CASSLTGLLGSDEQYF.

The gene calls are TRBV12-3 or TRBV12-4 and TRBJ1-2; the D gene TCRdb calls, TRBD1, cannot be checked with no DNA. This CDR3 has 15 residues. CDR3 region: CASSFEGIVESGYTF.

The chain is built from TRBV19 and TRBJ1-5. The CDR3 runs 15 residues. Germline CDR1 reads LNHDA; CDR2 reads SQIVND (reference sequence). The CDR3 here is CASREGSSSNQPQHF.

The CDR3 loop reads CASSLLSLGRQETQYF. The chain combines TRBV28 with TRBJ2-5; TCRdb's assignment of TRBD1 cannot be checked, as there is no DNA. This CDR3 is built from 16 residues. CDR1 and CDR2 (germline): MDHEN, SYDVKM.

The V gene is TRBV2, the J gene TRBJ2-3; TCRdb lists TRBD1, though no DNA is available to test this call. There are 15 residues in the CDR3. In germline, CDR1 is SNHLY, CDR2 FYNNEI. CDR3: CASSDQGGITDTQYF.

The genes are TRBV12-3 or TRBV12-4 and TRBJ1-6; the TRBD1 assignment by TCRdb is unverifiable without DNA. The CDR3 runs 15 residues. CDR3 amino acids: CASSLSGTGYSPLHF.

V and J are TRBV27 and TRBJ2-4; TCRdb indicates TRBD2, and absent DNA this call remains unverified. The CDR3 runs 13 residues. Germline V gene data show CDR1 as MNHEY and CDR2 as SMNVEV (reference sequence). CDR3: CASSPREGNIQYF.

This chain uses TRBV6-5 with TRBJ2-2; the D call of TRBD1 rests on TCRdb alone, since no DNA is present to check it. The CDR3 extends over 16 amino acids. CDR1 and CDR2 (germline): MNHEY, SVGAGI. This CDR3 is CASSRAPGQGTGELFF.

The V gene is TRBV28, the J gene TRBJ1-2; TCRdb's D gene call, TRBD1, goes unchecked for lack of DNA. Per germline, CDR1 MDHEN and CDR2 SYDVKM. The CDR3 has 14 amino acids. The CDR3 loop reads CASSLIGGQGGYTF.

The rearrangement links TRBV5-6 to TRBJ1-1. Germline CDR1 SGHDT, CDR2 YYEEEE. The length of the CDR3 is 14 residues. The CDR3 protein is CASSLGSTNTEAFF.